This T cell receptor (beta chain) was profiled in a study of vaccination and CD4 T cells after COVID-19. Treatment in this sample: roughly 10-day PBMC culture with coronavirus spike peptide pools or control peptides (ViraFEST assay). CD4+ T cells of the unexposed donor were collected before the COVID-19 pandemic (2011-2018). Sequence data for DNA of cultured CD4+ T cells were generated by the Oncomine TCR Beta short-read assay. CD4+ T cells were cultured, and genomic DNA was extracted from them. In TCRdb, the PCR reads were re-called with MiXCR into one record per CDR3 protein. This sample has several thousand distinct CDR3 sequences; around a third occur once, and the top ten carry 21%. This CDR3 contains 13 residues. Germline V gives CDR1 ENHRY, CDR2 SYGVKD. Trimming cost V 9 bases and J 0 bases, with 9 bases left between them. On this clonotype: Its antigen is as yet unknown.

Sequenced material: CD4+ T cells from blood, cultured in vitro. The V call is TRBV10-3, the J call TRBJ2-1, with D perhaps being TRBD1 or TRBD2 (6 bases each). This clonotype was sampled from a human donor in good health. The CDR3 loop is CAIGGGSYNEQFF. DNA for the CDR3: TGTGCCATAGGAGGGGGCTCCTACAATGAGCAGTTCTTC.